The 22 T cell receptor beta chains below come from one sample, sequenced in a study of metastatic and nonmetastatic thyroid tumors. Ahead of thyroid surgery, no patient had received treatment of any kind. MiXCR was used by TCRdb to re-call the PCR reads. The sample lists about 20,000 clones; 9% to 15% were seen once. Specimen: blood. The receptors shown here come from a male donor with papillary thyroid cancer or a benign thyroid nodule (not recorded which). Some clones in this sample may be carry-over from other donors' samples.

At least ten counts were recorded for this clone. V and J are TRBV19 and TRBJ2-3; D tentatively fits TRBD1 or TRBD2 (5 bases each). Germline CDR1 LNHDA, CDR2 SQIVND (reference sequence). The CDR3 is 16 residues long. Trimming stripped 4 bases from V and 2 bases from J, with 16 bases between. The CDR3 DNA sequence: TGTGCCAGTAGTACGGAGGACAACCGATTCACAGATACGCAGTATTTT. Encoded protein: CASSTEDNRFTDTQYF. Full variable domain (remainder filled in from reference TRBV19 and TRBJ2-3): DGGITQSPKYLFRKEGQNVTLSCEQNLNHDAMYWYRQDPGQGLRLIYYSQIVNDFQKGDIAEGYSVSREKKESFPLTVTSAQKNPTAFYLCASSTEDNRFTDTQYFGPGTRLTVL.

This clone was observed many times. This rearrangement joins TRBV27 to TRBJ2-7, with unresolved D. The V gene lost 6 bases and the J gene lost 1 base, with 7 bases spanning the gap. CDR3 length equals 12 residues. CDR1 and CDR2 (germline): MNHEY, SMNVEV (reference sequence). CDR3 residues: CASSGGSYEQYF. The CDR3 bases are TGTGCCAGCAGCGGCGGATCCTACGAGCAGTACTTC.

There are many counts of this clone. This chain links TRBV4-1 with TRBJ1-3, with TRBD1 as a possible D gene (5 bases). V was trimmed by 1 base and J by 0 bases, leaving 10 bases between them. The CDR3 sequence is 16 residues long. Germline CDR1 reads MGHRA; CDR2 reads YSYEKL. Here the CDR3 DNA reads TGCGCCAGCAGCCAAGGGGGGAGAACCTCTGGAAACACCATATATTTT. It is translated as CASSQGGRTSGNTIYF.

This clone was found many times. The chain combines TRBV13 with TRBJ1-6; 7 bases align to TRBD1. There are 14 residues in the CDR3. Germline V gene lookup returns CDR1 PRHDT and CDR2 FYEKMQ (reference sequence). V lost 4 bases and J lost 10; bases outside the gene matches: 7. The DNA of the CDR3 is TGTGCCAGCAGCTCGACAGGGTTTGGATCACCCCTCCACTTT. Its translation: CASSSTGFGSPLHF.

The V call is TRBV6-5, the J call TRBJ2-5; either TRBD1 or TRBD2 may supply D (5 bases each). Trimming removed 2 bases at V and 10 bases at J, with 11 bases between. CDR3 size: 12 residues. Germline CDR1 is MNHEY and CDR2 is SVGAGI. CDR3 region: CASSYEGYLQYF. CDR3 nucleotides: TGTGCCAGCAGTTACGAGGGGTACCTCCAGTACTTC.

The chain uses TRBV6-1 and TRBJ2-7; D remains unclear. Trimming shortened V by 0 bases and J by 5 bases, and 8 bases separated the two germline ends. Per the germline V gene, CDR1 is MNHNS and CDR2 is SASEGT. The CDR3 totals 13 residues. CDR3 nucleotide sequence: TGTGCCAGCAGTGAAGCTGTACAGCACGAGCAGTACTTC. Translated, it gives CASSEAVQHEQYF.

This clone showed up many times. The chain has TRBV7-6 and TRBJ1-3; 9 bases line up with TRBD1. CDR3 size: 15 residues. The junction had 2 bases not matched to a gene; V was cut back by 1 base and J by 4 bases. CDR1 is SGHVS and CDR2 is FNYEAQ in the germline V gene. CDR3 sequence reads: CASSLDRGLGNTIYF. The DNA for the CDR3 is TGTGCCAGCAGCTTAGACAGGGGGCTCGGAAACACCATATATTTT.

The rearrangement joins TRBV4-3 to TRBJ1-2; D unclear. The CDR3 has 17 residues. V lost 3 bases to trimming and J lost 5 bases, with 22 bases between them. Per germline, CDR1 LGHNA and CDR2 YSLEER. CDR3 coding DNA: TGCGCCAGCAGCCAGGGTCTAAACTCCGGGGTACGATATGGCTACACCTTC. This encodes CASSQGLNSGVRYGYTF.

This clone has at least ten counts. The chain joins TRBV10-2 to TRBJ2-2; D tentatively reads TRBD1 or TRBD2 (5 bases each). Germline V gene sequence: CDR1 WSHSY, CDR2 SAAADI. CDR3 length: 14 residues. V was trimmed by 8 bases and J by 5 bases, leaving 15 bases between them. The CDR3 protein is CASVNWGLTGELFF. As DNA, the CDR3 is TGCGCCAGCGTCAATTGGGGGTTGACCGGGGAGCTGTTTTTT.

This clone was found many times. This chain joins TRBV24-1 and TRBJ2-3; 10 bases match TRBD1. The CDR3 runs to 18 residues. CDR1 is KGHDR and CDR2 is SFDVKD in the germline V gene. V gave up 3 bases and J gave up 1 base; unmatched junction bases: 9. The CDR3 here is CATSDPRPGTGGTDTQYF. The CDR3 nucleotides read TGTGCCACCAGTGATCCCCGACCCGGGACAGGGGGCACAGATACGCAGTATTTT.

This clone is judged medium-sized. CDR3 residues: CASSLTTGGDYGYTF. CDR3 nucleotides: TGTGCCAGCAGCTTAACTACAGGGGGCGACTATGGCTACACCTTC. This chain links TRBV11-2 with TRBJ1-2, with 9 bases lining up with TRBD1. This CDR3 spans 15 amino acids. Looked up from germline, CDR1 is SGHAT and CDR2 is FQNNGV. J gave up 3 bases and V 2 bases, and 4 bases lay outside the gene matches. Full variable domain (outside the CDR3, taken from reference TRBV11-2 and TRBJ1-2): EAGVAQSPRYKIIEKRQSVAFWCNPISGHATLYWYQQILGQGPKLLIQFQNNGVVDDSQLPKDRFSAERLKGVDSTLKIQPAKLEDSAVYLCASSLTTGGDYGYTFGSGTRLTVV.

This clone came up many times. The V call is TRBV12-3 or TRBV12-4, the J call TRBJ1-1; no firm D call. The V end was cut by 3 bases, the J end by 9 bases, with 11 bases between. The length of the CDR3 is 12 residues. Here the CDR3 reads CASSFMRNKAFF. The CDR3 DNA reads as TGTGCCAGCAGTTTTATGAGGAATAAAGCTTTCTTT.

J is TRBJ2-2 and V is TRBV6-1; no reliable D call. Germline V CDR1 and CDR2: MNHNS, SASEGT. The CDR3 consists of 14 residues. Trimming left V 0 bases short and J 0 bases short, with 2 bases between. The CDR3 bases are TGTGCCAGCAGTGAAGCCCCGAACACCGGGGAGCTGTTTTTT. Translating gives CASSEAPNTGELFF.

The V and J genes are TRBV27 and TRBJ2-7; 10 nucleotides align to TRBD2. Germline V gene sequence: CDR1 MNHEY, CDR2 SMNVEV (reference sequence). After removal of 6 bases from V and 1 base from J, the junction contained 6 bases not matched to a gene. There are 15 residues in the CDR3. Written as DNA, the CDR3 is TGTGCCAGCAGACTCAGCGGGGGGGCGTCCTACGAGCAGTACTTC. It specifies CASRLSGGASYEQYF.

This clone has more than one count but fewer than ten. V usage is TRBV11-3 and J usage is TRBJ1-1; the D gene is possibly TRBD1 (6 bases). Trimming removed 7 bases at V and 8 bases at J, with 11 bases between. The V gene's germline CDR1 is SGHNT and CDR2 YENEEA. There are 11 residues in the CDR3. The CDR3 protein is CASNEGGEAFF. Written as DNA, the CDR3 is TGTGCCAGCAACGAGGGGGGAGAAGCTTTCTTT.

At least ten counts were recorded for this clone. The gene calls are TRBV7-8 and TRBJ2-7, with D maybe TRBD1 (6 bases). CDR1 and CDR2 (germline): SGHVS, FQNEAQ. The V gene lost 5 bases and the J gene lost 6 bases, with 14 bases spanning the gap. This CDR3 has 13 amino acids. The CDR3 DNA sequence: TGTGCCAGCAGCCTTGGTCAGGGGACCGAGCAGTACTTC. Translation gives CASSLGQGTEQYF.

In its sample, this clone is medium-sized. CDR3 residues: CASRSGGVSYEQYF. CDR3 bases: TGTGCCAGCAGATCAGGGGGCGTCTCGTACGAGCAGTACTTC. This chain connects TRBV12-3 or TRBV12-4 to TRBJ2-7; TRBD1 aligns across 8 bases. The CDR3 length is 14 residues. V dropped 6 bases and J dropped 4; count of bases not matched to a gene: 8.

The chain uses TRBV11-2 and TRBJ1-2; 11 bases agree with TRBD1. CDR1 and CDR2 from the germline V gene are SGHAT and FQNNGV. CDR3 length: 17 amino acids. The J segment lost 3 bases and the V segment lost 5 bases, leaving 11 bases of the junction unmatched. The CDR3 DNA reads TGTGCCAGCAGCCAAGGACAGGGGGCGAAGACCGACTATGGCTACACCTTC. It is translated as CASSQGQGAKTDYGYTF.

Sample share makes this clone medium-sized (0.01 to 0.1%). The V and J genes are TRBV5-1 and TRBJ2-1; tentative D call: TRBD1 (5 bases). Between the trimmed V and J ends, which lost 5 bases and 5 bases, there was a span of 14 bases. Germline CDR1 SGHRS, CDR2 YFSETQ. The CDR3 runs to 14 residues. CDR3 in DNA: TGCGCCAGCAGTGGCAGGGTAGGGAACAATGAGCAGTTCTTC. Translated: CASSGRVGNNEQFF.

The gene calls are TRBV6-2 or TRBV6-3 and TRBJ1-6, with a weak D call TRBD1 (5 bases). V lost 7 bases to trimming and J lost 16 bases, with 26 bases between them. The CDR3 consists of 15 residues. Per germline, CDR1 MNHEY and CDR2 SVGEGT. CDR3: CASTSRGTRNSRLHF. For the CDR3, the DNA is TGTGCCAGCACCTCGCGGGGGACGAGGAATTCTCGGCTCCACTTT.

There are a few counts of this clone. The V call is TRBV6-2 or TRBV6-3, the J call TRBJ2-7, with 7 bases lining up with TRBD1. The CDR3 spans 14 residues. The V and J ends lost 7 bases and 0 bases, in that order; junction bases with no gene match: 6. Per the germline V gene, CDR1 is MNHEY and CDR2 is SVGEGT. The CDR3 region is CASKLDRPSYEQYF. CDR3 bases: TGTGCCAGCAAGTTGGACAGGCCCTCCTACGAGCAGTACTTC.

This clone was seen at least ten times. The chain uses TRBV7-9 and TRBJ2-3; D is ambiguous. Trimming took 3 bases from V and 3 from J, leaving 7 bases between them. Germline assignment: CDR1 SEHNR and CDR2 FQNEAQ (reference sequence). This CDR3 comprises 13 residues. The chain's CDR3 is CASSFKGTDTQYF. DNA of the CDR3: TGTGCCAGCAGCTTTAAAGGAACAGATACGCAGTATTTT.